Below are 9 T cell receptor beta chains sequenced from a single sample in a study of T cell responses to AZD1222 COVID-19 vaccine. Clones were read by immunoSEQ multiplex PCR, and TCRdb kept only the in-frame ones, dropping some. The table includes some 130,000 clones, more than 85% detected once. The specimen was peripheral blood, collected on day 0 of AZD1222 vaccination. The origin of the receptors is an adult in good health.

CDR3 loop: CATSEGTALSTDTQYF. The CDR3 nucleotides are TGTGCCACCAGTGAGGGGACAGCTCTAAGCACAGATACGCAGTATTTT. The chain carries TRBV24-1 and TRBJ2-3; 7 bases agree with TRBD1. The germline gives CDR1 KGHDR, CDR2 SFDVKD. The CDR3 runs 16 residues. Trimming removed 4 bases from V and 0 bases from J; junction bases left unmatched: 6.

In DNA, the CDR3 is TGTGCCAGCTCACCAAGGACAGCGGCGAACACCGGGGAGCTGTTTTTT. Protein: CASSPRTAANTGELFF. The chain is built from TRBV18 and TRBJ2-2; a weak D match, TRBD1 (6 bases). The CDR3 has 16 residues. Germline lookup yields CDR1 KGHSH and CDR2 LQKENI. V lost 2 bases to trimming and J lost 0 bases, with 10 bases between them.

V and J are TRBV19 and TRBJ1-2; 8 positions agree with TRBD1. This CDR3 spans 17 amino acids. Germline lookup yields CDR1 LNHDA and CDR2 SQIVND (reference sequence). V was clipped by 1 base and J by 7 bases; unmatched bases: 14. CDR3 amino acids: CASSIVQTGDRSRGYTF. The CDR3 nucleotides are TGTGCCAGTAGTATAGTTCAGACAGGGGATAGATCTCGTGGCTACACCTTC.

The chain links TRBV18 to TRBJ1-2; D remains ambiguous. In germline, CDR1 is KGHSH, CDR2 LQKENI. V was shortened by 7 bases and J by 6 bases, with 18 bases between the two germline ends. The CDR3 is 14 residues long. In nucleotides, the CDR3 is TGTGCCAGCTATCCTGTTGGTTCGATCGATGGCTACACCTTC. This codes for CASYPVGSIDGYTF.

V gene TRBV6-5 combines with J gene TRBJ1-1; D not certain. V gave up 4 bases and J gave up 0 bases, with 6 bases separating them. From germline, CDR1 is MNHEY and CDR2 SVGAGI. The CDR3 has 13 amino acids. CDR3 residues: CASSSTVNTEAFF. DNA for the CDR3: TGTGCCAGCAGTTCTACCGTGAACACTGAAGCTTTCTTT.

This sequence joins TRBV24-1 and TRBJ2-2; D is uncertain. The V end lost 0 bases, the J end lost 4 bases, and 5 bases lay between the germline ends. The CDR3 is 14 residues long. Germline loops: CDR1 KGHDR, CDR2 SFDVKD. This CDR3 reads CATSDLLATGELFF. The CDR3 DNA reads TGTGCCACCAGTGATTTGCTCGCCACCGGGGAGCTGTTTTTT.

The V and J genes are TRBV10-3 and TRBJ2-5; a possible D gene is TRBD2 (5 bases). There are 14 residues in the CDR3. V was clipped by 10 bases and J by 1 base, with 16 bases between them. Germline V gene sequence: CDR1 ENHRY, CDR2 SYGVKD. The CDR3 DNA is TGTGCCAGCCTGGGTGGAGGTTTCCAAGAGACCCAGTACTTC. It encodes CASLGGGFQETQYF.

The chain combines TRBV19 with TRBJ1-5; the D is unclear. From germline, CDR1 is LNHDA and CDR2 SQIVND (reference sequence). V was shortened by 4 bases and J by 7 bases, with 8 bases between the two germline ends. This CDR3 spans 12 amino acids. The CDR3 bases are TGTGCCAGTAGTACCTCAATACAGCCCCAGCATTTT. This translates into CASSTSIQPQHF.

The CDR3 DNA reads as TGTGCCATCAGCCTGACTAGCGGGGGGAACACCGGGGAGCTGTTTTTT. Its translation: CAISLTSGGNTGELFF. V and J are TRBV10-3 and TRBJ2-2; 12 bases match TRBD2. The CDR3 consists of 16 residues. The trim removed 6 bases at V and 1 base at J, leaving 3 bases unmatched. The germline CDR1 and CDR2 sequences are ENHRY and SYGVKD.